There are a few counts of the clone carrying this T cell receptor beta chain. Its matching antigen is unknown. Other DNA sequences in the same sample also yield this CDR3. V gave up 0 bases and J gave up 1 base, with 8 bases separating them. This CDR3 has 15 amino acids. Germline V gene data show CDR1 as SGHNT and CDR2 as YYREEE (reference sequence). The data belong to a study of beta chain features in type 1 diabetes. Study-level background: Patients were similar to healthy donors in age and gender (as well as in cell yields). Findings and limits, study-wide: Lower insertion and higher deletion counts appeared at VDJ junctions in type 1 diabetes patients. Moderate but significant shortening of TCRB CDR3s was recorded in all four CD4+ subsets from Type 1 diabetes patients. Healthy donors had naive, central memory and Treg TCRB repertoires that appeared less similar than those seen among patients.

Reverse transcribing all isolated RNA meant expressed TCRB transcripts were sequenced. Assay: immunoSEQ multiplex PCR; the TCRdb copy retains only in-frame clones and omits some. The repertoire has hundreds of thousands of clones, around 10% of them found once; the top ten carry 0.015%. Sequencing used naive CD4+ T cells from blood. The chain carries TRBV5-4 and TRBJ2-1; a possible D gene is TRBD1 (6 bases). The TCR sequence derives from a woman aged 25 to 39 in good health. CDR3 in DNA: TGTGCCAGCAGCTTGGGTCAGGGGTCCTACAATGAGCAGTTCTTC. Its translation is CASSLGQGSYNEQFF.